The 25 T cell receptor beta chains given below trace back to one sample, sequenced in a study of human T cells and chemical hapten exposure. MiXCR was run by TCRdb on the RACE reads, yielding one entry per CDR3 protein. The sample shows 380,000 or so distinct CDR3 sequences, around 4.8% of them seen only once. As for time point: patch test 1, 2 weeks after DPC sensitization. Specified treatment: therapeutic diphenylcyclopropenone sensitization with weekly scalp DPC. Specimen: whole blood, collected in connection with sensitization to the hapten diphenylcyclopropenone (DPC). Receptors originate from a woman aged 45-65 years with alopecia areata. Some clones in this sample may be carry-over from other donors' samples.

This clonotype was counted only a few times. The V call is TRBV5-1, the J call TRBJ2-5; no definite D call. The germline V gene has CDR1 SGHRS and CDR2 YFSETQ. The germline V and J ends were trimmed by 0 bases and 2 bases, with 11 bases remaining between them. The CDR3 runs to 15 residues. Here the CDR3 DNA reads TGCGCCAGCAGCTTGGTGGTAACAGAACAAGAGACCCAGTACTTC. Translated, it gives CASSLVVTEQETQYF. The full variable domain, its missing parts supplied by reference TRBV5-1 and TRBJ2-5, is KAGVTQTPRYLIKTRGQQVTLSCSPISGHRSVSWYQQTPGQGLQFLFEYFSETQRNKGNFPGRFSGRQFSNSRSEMNVSTLELGDSALYLCASSLVVTEQETQYFGPGTRLLVL.

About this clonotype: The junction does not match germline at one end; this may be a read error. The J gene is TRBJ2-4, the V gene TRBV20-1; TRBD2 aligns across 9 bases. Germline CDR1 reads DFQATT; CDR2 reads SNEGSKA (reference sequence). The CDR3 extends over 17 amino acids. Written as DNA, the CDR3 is TGCAGAGCTAGGGGGTCTAGCGGGGACCTAGCCAAAAACATTCAGTACTTC. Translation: CRARGSSGDLAKNIQYF.

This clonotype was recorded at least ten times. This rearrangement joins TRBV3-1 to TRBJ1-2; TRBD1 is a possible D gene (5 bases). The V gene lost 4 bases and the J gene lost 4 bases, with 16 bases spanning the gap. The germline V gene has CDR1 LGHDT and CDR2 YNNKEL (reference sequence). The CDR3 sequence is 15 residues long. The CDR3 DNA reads TGTGCCAGCAGCCCGCCCCGCGGGGGATCCTATGGCTACACCTTC. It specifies CASSPPRGGSYGYTF.

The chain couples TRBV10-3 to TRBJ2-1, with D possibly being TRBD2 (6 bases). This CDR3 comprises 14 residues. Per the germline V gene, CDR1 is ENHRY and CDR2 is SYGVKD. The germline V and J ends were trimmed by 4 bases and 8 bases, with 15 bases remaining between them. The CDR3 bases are TGTGCCATCAGTGTCCAACCGGGGGTCTATGAGCAGTTCTTC. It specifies CAISVQPGVYEQFF.

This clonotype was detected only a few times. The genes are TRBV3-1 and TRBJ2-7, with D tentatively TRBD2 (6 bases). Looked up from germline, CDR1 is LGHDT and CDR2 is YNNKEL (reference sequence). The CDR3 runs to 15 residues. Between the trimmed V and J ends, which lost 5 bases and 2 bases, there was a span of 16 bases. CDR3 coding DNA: TGTGCCAGCAGCACCGGAAGCGGAGGGGCCTACGAGCAGTACTTC. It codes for CASSTGSGGAYEQYF.

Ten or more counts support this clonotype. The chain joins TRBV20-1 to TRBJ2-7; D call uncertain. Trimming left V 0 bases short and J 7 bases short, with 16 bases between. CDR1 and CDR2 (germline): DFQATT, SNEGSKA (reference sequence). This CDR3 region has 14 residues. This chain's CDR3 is CSARDRILNGEQYF. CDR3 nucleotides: TGCAGTGCTAGAGACAGAATCCTAAATGGGGAGCAGTACTTC.

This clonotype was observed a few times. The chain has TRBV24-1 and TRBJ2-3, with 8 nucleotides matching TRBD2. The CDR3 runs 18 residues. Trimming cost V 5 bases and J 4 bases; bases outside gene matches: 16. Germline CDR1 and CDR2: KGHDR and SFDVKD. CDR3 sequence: CATSVCLAGPKRADTQYF. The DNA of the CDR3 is TGTGCCACCAGTGTTTGCCTAGCGGGTCCAAAAAGGGCAGATACGCAGTATTTT.

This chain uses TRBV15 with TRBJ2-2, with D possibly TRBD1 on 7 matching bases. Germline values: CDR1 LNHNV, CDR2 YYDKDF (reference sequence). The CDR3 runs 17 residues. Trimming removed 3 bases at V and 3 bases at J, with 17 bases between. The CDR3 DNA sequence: TGTGCCACCAGCAGTCCTACGGAGGGGGCGGACACCGGGGAGCTGTTTTTT. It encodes CATSSPTEGADTGELFF.

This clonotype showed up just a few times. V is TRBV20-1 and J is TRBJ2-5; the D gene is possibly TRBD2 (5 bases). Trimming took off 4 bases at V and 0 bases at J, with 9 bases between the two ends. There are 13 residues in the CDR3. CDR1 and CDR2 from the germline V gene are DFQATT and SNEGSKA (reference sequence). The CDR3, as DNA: TGCAGTGCTACGGGAAACTACCAAGAGACCCAGTACTTC. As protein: CSATGNYQETQYF.

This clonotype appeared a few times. The CDR3 region has the DNA TGCAGCGTTGATGGGTCTGACAATGAGCAGTTCTTC. Its protein is CSVDGSDNEQFF. The chain joins TRBV29-1 to TRBJ2-1, with no clear D. Per germline, CDR1 SQVTM and CDR2 ANQGSEA. Trimming cost V 3 bases and J 5 bases, with 8 bases left between them. The CDR3 has 12 residues.

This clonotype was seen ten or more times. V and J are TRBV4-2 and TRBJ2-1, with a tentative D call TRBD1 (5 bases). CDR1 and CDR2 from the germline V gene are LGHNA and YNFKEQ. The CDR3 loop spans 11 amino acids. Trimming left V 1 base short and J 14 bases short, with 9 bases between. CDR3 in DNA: TGTGCCAGCAGCCAAGGCGGACAAGAGTTCTTC. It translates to CASSQGGQEFF.

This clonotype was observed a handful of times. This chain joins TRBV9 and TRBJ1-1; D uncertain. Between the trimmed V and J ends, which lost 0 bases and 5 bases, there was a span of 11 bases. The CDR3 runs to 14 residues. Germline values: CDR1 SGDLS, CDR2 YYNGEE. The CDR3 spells CASSVATSGTEAFF. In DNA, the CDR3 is TGTGCCAGCAGCGTAGCCACTTCGGGGACTGAAGCTTTCTTT.

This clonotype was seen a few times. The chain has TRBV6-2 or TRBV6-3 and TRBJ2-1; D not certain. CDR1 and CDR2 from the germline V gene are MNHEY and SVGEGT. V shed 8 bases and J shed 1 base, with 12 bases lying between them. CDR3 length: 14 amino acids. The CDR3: CASDSRNSYNEQFF. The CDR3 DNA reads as TGTGCCAGCGATAGCCGAAATTCCTACAATGAGCAGTTCTTC.

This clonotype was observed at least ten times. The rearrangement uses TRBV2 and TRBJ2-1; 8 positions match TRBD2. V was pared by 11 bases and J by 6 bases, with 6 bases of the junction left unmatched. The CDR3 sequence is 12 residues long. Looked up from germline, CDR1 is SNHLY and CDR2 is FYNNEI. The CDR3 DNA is TGTGCCCGTGGGACTAGTTCCAATGAGCAGTTCTTC. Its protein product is CARGTSSNEQFF. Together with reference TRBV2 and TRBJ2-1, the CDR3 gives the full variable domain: EPEVTQTPSHQVTQMGQEVILRCVPISNHLYFYWYRQILGQKVEFLVSFYNNEISEKSEIFDDQFSVERPDGSNFTLKIRSTKLEDSAMYFCARGTSSNEQFFGPGTRLTVL.

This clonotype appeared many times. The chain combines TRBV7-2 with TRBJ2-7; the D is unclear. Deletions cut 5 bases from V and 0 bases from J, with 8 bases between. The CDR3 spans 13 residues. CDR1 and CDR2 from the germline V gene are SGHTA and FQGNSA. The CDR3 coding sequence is TGTGCCAGCAGCCAGACTGCCTCCTACGAGCAGTACTTC. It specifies CASSQTASYEQYF.

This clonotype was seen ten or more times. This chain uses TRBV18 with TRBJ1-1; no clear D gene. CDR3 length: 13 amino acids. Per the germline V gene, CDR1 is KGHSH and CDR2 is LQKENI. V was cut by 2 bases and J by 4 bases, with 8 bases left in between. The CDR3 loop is CASSPGRATEAFF. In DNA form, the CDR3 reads TGTGCCAGCTCACCAGGGAGGGCCACTGAAGCTTTCTTT.

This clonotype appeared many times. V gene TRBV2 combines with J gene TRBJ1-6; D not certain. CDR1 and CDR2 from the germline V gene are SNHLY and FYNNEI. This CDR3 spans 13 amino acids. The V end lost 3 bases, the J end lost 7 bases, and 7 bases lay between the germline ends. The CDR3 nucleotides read TGTGCCAGCAGTGAGGCGGGGAATTCACCCCTCCACTTT. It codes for CASSEAGNSPLHF. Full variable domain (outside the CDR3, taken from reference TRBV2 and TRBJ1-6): EPEVTQTPSHQVTQMGQEVILRCVPISNHLYFYWYRQILGQKVEFLVSFYNNEISEKSEIFDDQFSVERPDGSNFTLKIRSTKLEDSAMYFCASSEAGNSPLHFGNGTRLTVT.

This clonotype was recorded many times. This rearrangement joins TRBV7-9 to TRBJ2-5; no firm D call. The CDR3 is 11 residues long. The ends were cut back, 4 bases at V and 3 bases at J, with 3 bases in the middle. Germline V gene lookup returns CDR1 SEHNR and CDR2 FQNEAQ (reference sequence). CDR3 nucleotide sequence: TGTGCCAGCAGCTCGGAAGAGACCCAGTACTTC. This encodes CASSSEETQYF.

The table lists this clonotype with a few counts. The CDR3 region is CASSWLDRDNEQFF. CDR3 nucleotides: TGTGCCAGCAGCTGGCTGGACAGGGACAATGAGCAGTTCTTC. The chain recombines TRBV5-4 with TRBJ2-1, with TRBD1 matching 8 bases. V trimming: 3 bases; J trimming: 5 bases; junction bases outside the gene matches: 4. The CDR3 is 14 amino acids. Germline V CDR1 and CDR2: SGHNT, YYREEE (reference sequence). Supplemented by reference TRBV5-4 and TRBJ2-1, the full variable domain reads ETGVTQSPTHLIKTRGQQVTLRCSSQSGHNTVSWYQQALGQGPQFIFQYYREEENGRGNFPPRFSGLQFPNYSSELNVNALELDDSALYLCASSWLDRDNEQFFGPGTRLTVL.

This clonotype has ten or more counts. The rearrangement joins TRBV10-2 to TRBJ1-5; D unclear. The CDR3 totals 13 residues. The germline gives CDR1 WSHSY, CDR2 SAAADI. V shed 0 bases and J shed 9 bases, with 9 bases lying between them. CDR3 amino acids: CASSESGGPPQHF. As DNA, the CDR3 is TGCGCCAGCAGTGAGTCGGGAGGACCGCCCCAGCATTTT.

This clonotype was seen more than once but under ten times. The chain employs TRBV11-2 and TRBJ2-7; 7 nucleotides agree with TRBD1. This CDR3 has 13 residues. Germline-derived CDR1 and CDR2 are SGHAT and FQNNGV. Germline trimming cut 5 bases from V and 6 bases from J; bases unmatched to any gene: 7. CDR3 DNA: TGTGCCAGCAGCCTAACAGGGGCTGTCGAGCAGTACTTC. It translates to CASSLTGAVEQYF.

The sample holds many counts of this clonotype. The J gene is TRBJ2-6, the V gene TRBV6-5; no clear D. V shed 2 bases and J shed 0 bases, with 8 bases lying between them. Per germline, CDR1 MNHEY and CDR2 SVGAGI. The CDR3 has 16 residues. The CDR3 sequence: CASSYRPGSGANVLTF. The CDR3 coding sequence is TGTGCCAGCAGTTACCGACCCGGCTCTGGGGCCAACGTCCTGACTTTC.

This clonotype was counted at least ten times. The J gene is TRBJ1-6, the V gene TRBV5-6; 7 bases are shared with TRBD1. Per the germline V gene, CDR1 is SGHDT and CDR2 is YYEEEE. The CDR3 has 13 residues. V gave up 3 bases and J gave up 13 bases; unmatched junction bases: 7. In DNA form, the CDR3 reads TGTGCCAGCAGCTCCGGACAGGAGATCCCCCTCCACTTT. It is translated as CASSSGQEIPLHF.

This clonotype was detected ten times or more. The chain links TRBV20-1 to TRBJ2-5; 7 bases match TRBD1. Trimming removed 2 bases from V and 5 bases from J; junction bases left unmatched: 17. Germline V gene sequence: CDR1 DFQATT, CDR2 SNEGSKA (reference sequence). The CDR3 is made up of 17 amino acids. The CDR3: CSARLPDMAGGEETQYF. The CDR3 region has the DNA TGCAGTGCTAGACTGCCTGACATGGCAGGGGGAGAGGAGACCCAGTACTTC.

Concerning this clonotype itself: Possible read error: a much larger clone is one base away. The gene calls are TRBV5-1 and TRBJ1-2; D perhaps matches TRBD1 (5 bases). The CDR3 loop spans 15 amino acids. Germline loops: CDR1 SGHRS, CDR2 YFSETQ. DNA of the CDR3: TGCGCCAGCAGCCCCCGGCTCGGGACGAATCTAGGCTACTCCTTC. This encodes CASSPRLGTNLGYSF.